Listed below are T cell receptor beta chains from one sample, sequenced in a study of T cells in Graves' hyperthyroidism and ophthalmopathy. TCRdb re-derived calls from the multiplex PCR reads in MiXCR, one entry per CDR3 protein. The table records around 350,000 distinct CDR3 sequences, 15% to 18% of them present only once. The sample consisted of blood. The source is a woman between 18 and 29 years old with Graves' hyperthyroidism that later progressed to Graves' ophthalmopathy. CDR3s include the opening cysteine and the closing phenylalanine or tryptophan. The order of the fields is clone size, V gene, D gene, J gene, CDR3 DNA, CDR3 protein. D genes are given only for firm matches. Where a row states a size, it is once, few, many or the class of an expanded clone; other rows omit it.

-,TRBV30,TRBD1,TRBJ1-2,TGTGCCTGGAGTATCGGACAGGGAGGTGGCTACACCTTC,CAWSIGQGGGYTF
-,TRBV28,TRBD1,TRBJ1-2,TGTGCCAGCAGTTTATTTACTGGACAGGGAGATGGCTACACCTTC,CASSLFTGQGDGYTF
few,TRBV5-6,-,TRBJ2-5,TGTGCCAGCAGCCCCGGTAAGGACACAGTTCAGTACTTC,CASSPGKDTVQYF
-,TRBV6-1,TRBD2,TRBJ2-1,TGTGCCAGCAGTGAAGCTCGGCTGGGGGGGTACAATGAGCAGTTCTTC,CASSEARLGGYNEQFF
many,TRBV3-1,-,TRBJ1-6,TGTGCCAGCAGCCGTAATTCACCCCTCCACTTT,CASSRNSPLHF
many,TRBV3-1,-,TRBJ2-1,TGTGCCAGCAGTCGACTCTACCCTAGTGGGAATGAGCAGTTCTTC,CASSRLYPSGNEQFF
-,TRBV27,TRBD1,TRBJ1-2,TGTGCCAGCAGTTCGCCGGGACAGTCTAACTATGGCTACACCTTC,CASSSPGQSNYGYTF
many,TRBV6-1,TRBD1,TRBJ2-5,TGTGCCAGCAGGGACCGACAGGGCGGGTTGAGTAAAGAGACCCAGTACTTC,CASRDRQGGLSKETQYF
few,TRBV6-4,-,TRBJ2-3,TGTGCCAGCAGTGACTCGTCTAGCGGCACAGATACGCAGTATTTT,CASSDSSSGTDTQYF
many,TRBV20-1,TRBD2,TRBJ2-2,TGCAGTGTCGGTAGCGGGAGTAAGTTGACCGGGGAGCTGTTTTTT,CSVGSGSKLTGELFF